There are a few counts of the clone carrying this TCR beta chain. The antigen remains unidentified. As it was prepared, the TCRbeta library received unique molecular identifiers. TCRdb used MiXCR to reprocess the PCR reads, holding one entry per CDR3 protein. This table has some 200,000 distinct CDR3 sequences, roughly 9.1% appearing once. This entry is derived from a study of T-cell reconstitution after alpha-beta-depleted transplantation in children. Whole-study results and caveats: There were some patients whose high TCRbeta diversity at day 60 came from surviving recipient T cells and thymic progenitors. T-cell counts and diversity were attributed mostly to newly produced T cells one year after transplant. Several hundred expanded graft clones reportedly gave rise to the alpha-beta T cells present about two months after transplant.

There are 12 residues in the CDR3. The V end lost 6 bases, the J end lost 0 bases, and 8 bases lay between the germline ends. Germline values: CDR1 DFQATT, CDR2 SNEGSKA (reference sequence). Sequenced material: PBMCs, mostly from graft donor cells, taken 360 days after TCRalphabeta/CD19-depleted stem cell transplant. This chain joins TRBV20-1 and TRBJ1-1; no clear D gene. The sequence was obtained from a male patient between 2 and 10 years old who had a stem cell transplant for acute myeloid leukemia, so the T cells may come from the graft donor. The CDR3 here is CSAHNMNTEAFF. The DNA for the CDR3 is TGCAGTGCCCACAACATGAACACTGAAGCTTTCTTT.